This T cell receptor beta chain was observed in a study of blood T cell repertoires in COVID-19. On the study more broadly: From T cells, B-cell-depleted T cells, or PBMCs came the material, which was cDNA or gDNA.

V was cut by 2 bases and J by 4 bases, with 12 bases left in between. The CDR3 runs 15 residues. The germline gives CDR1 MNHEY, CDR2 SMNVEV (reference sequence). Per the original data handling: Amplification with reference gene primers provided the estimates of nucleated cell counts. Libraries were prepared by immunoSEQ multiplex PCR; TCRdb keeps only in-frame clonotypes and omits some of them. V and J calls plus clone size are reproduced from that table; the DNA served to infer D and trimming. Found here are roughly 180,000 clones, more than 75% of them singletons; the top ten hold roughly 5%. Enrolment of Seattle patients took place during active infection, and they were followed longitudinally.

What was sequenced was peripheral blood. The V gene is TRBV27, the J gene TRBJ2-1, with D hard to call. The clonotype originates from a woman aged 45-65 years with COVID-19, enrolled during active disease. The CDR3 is CASSLDTTLYNEQFF. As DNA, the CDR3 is TGTGCCAGCAGTTTAGACACGACCTTATACAATGAGCAGTTCTTC.